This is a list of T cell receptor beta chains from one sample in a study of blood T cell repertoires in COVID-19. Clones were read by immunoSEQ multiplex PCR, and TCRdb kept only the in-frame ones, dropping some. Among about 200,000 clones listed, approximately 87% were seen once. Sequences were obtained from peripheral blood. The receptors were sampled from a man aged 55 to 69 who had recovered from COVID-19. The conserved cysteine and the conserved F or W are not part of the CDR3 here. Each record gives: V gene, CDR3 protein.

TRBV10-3 AISTGSNQPQH
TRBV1 TSSASGGPTWEQF
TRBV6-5 ASRNLDRGHEQY
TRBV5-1 ASSPSGEVHGYT
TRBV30 AWGGPAGSYEQY
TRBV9 ASTREGSYNEQF
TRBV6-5 ASTPAGSNYGYT
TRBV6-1 ASSEGAGGYT
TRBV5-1 ASSLDGNYNEQF
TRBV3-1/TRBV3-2 ASQAGQGYQPQH
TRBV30 AWSWADYGYT
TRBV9 ASSVAWTSGSGDNEQF
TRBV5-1 ASRSQGLRYEQY
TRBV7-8 ASSFFLNTGELF
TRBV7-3 ASSLTLNNEQF
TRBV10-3 AISGTGGSTGELF
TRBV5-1 ASRAGGDRSPYEQY
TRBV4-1 ASSQGPGKGTDTQY
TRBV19 ASTQGQGGNQPQH
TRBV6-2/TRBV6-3 ASSSPGQYSGYT
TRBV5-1 ASSSSGSDNEQF
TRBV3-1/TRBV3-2 ASSLGGGSGNTIY
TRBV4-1 ASSQDLQGYQPQH
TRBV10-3 AISEQLSGTGDSYGYT
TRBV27 ASRISLGGNQPQH
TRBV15 ATSRDRVDETQY
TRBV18 ASSPSIKTGNTEAF
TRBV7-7 ASSPDRGRGETQY
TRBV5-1 ASSLNLYNSPLH
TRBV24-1 ATSETSGRAGDEQF
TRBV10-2 ASSVQETQY
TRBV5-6 ASSSRQGRREQY
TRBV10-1 ASSPNRGLRPYEQY
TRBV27 ASSPGTGGSGNTIY
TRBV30 AWSVRGTRDEKLF
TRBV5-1 ASSFTGRAEDTQY
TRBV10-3 ATQGGTDTQY
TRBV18 ASSPPNLLRGETQY
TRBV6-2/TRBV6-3 ASSYQGYGYT
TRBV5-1 ASSPAQTGKGEQY
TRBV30 AWRTGENTEAF
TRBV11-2 ASSPRTGRDTEAF
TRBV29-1 SVGTARNTEAF
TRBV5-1 ASTQGRPNTGELF